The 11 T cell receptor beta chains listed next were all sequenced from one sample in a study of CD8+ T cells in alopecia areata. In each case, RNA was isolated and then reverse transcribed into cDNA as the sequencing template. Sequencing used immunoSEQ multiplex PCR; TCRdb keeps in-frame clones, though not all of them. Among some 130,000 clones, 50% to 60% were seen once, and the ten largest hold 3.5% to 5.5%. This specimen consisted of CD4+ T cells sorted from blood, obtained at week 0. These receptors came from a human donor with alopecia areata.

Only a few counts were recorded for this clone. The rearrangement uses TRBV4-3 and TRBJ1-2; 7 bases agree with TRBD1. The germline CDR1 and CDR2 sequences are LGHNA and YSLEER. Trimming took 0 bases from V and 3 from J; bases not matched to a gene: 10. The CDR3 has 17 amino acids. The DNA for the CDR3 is TGCGCCAGCAGCCAAGATCCAGAGGGGGCGTATGACTATGGCTACACCTTC. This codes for CASSQDPEGAYDYGYTF.

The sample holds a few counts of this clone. The CDR3: CASSWTGGEYF. The CDR3 DNA is TGTGCCAGCAGTTGGACAGGGGGCGAGTACTTC. This chain uses TRBV6-5 with TRBJ2-7; 11 nucleotides line up with TRBD1. The trim removed 4 bases at V and 11 bases at J, leaving 1 base unmatched. In germline, CDR1 is MNHEY, CDR2 SVGAGI. The CDR3 has 11 amino acids.

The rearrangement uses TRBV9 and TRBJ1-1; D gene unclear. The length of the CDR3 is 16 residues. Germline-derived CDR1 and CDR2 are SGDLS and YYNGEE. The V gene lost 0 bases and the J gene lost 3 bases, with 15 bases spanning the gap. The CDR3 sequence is CASSVDRRVGYTEAFF. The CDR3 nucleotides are TGTGCCAGCAGCGTAGATCGGCGGGTTGGGTACACTGAAGCTTTCTTT.

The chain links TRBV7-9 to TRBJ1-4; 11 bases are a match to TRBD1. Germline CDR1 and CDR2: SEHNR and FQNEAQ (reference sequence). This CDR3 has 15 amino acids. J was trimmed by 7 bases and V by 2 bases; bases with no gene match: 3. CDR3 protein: CASSLKDRGLEKLFF. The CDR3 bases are TGTGCCAGCAGCTTAAAGGACAGGGGGCTTGAAAAACTGTTTTTT.

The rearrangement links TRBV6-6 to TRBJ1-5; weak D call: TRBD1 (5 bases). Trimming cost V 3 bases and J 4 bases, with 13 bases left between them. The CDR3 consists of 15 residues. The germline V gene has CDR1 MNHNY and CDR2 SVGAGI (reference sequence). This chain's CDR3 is CASSYLQGPNQPQHF. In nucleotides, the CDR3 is TGTGCCAGCAGTTATCTTCAGGGACCAAATCAGCCCCAGCATTTT.

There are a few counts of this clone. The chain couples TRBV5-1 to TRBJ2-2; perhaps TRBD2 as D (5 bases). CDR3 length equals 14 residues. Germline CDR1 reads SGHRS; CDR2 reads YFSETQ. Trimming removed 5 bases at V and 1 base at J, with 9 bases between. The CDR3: CASRTGVNTGELFF. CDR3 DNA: TGCGCCAGCAGAACCGGGGTGAACACCGGGGAGCTGTTTTTT.

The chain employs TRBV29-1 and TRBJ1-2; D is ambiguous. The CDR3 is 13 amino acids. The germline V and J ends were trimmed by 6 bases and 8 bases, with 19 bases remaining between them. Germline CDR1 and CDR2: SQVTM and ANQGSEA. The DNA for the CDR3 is TGCAGCGTGACTGAGGGAGATCAGTGGGGCTACACCTTC. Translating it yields CSVTEGDQWGYTF.

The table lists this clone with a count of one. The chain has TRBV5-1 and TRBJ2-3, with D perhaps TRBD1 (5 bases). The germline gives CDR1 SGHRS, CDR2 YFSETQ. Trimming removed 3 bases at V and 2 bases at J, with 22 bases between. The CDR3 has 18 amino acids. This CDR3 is CASSSTGTGPEFTDTQYF. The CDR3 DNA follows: TGCGCCAGCAGCTCCACAGGTACCGGACCTGAATTCACAGATACGCAGTATTTT.

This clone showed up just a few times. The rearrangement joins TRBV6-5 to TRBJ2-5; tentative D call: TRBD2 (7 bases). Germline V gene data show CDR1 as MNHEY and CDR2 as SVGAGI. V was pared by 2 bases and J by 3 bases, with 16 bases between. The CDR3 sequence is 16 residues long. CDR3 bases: TGTGCCAGCAGTTACCTCTTGGGGGGGCGCGAAGAGACCCAGTACTTC. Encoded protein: CASSYLLGGREETQYF.

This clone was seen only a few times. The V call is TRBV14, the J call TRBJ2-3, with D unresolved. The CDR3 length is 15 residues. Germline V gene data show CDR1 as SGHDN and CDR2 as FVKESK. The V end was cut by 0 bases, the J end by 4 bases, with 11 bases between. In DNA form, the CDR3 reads TGTGCCAGCAGCCAAGATGGGTATTTTGCAGATACGCAGTATTTT. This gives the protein CASSQDGYFADTQYF.

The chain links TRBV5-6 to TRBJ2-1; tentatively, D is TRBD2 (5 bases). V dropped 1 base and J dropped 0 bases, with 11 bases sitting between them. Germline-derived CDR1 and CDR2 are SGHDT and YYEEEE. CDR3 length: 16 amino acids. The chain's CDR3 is CASSLRSGSSYNEQFF. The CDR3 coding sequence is TGTGCCAGCAGCTTGAGGTCGGGAAGCTCCTACAATGAGCAGTTCTTC. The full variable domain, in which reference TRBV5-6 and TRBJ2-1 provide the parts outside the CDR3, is DAGVTQSPTHLIKTRGQQVTLRCSPKSGHDTVSWYQQALGQGPQFIFQYYEEEERQRGNFPDRFSGHQFPNYSSELNVNALLLGDSALYLCASSLRSGSSYNEQFFGPGTRLTVL.